The sequence of this T cell receptor beta chain was determined in a study of cytomegalovirus exposure and HLA in healthy donors. With regard to this clone: Its antigen is not identified.

PCR used 60 Vbeta primers and 13 Jbeta primers. The table came from immunoSEQ multiplex PCR; TCRdb's copy has only in-frame clones and leaves some out. In the table there are 85,000 to 130,000 clones, under 80% of which are singletons. The germline V gene encodes CDR1 ENHRY and CDR2 SYGVKD. There are 15 residues in the CDR3. V dropped 1 base and J dropped 1; count of bases not matched to a gene: 3. General observations from the study: TCR beta chain V- and J-gene trimming was linked, in a later analysis, to a missense variant in DCLRE1C.

This sequence joins TRBV10-3 and TRBJ2-5; 7 bases match TRBD2. Material: PBMCs. The TCR originated in a man in his sixties in good health and CMV-seronegative. Here the CDR3 DNA reads TGTGCCATCAGTGAGTGGGAGGGGACCCAAGAGACCCAGTACTTC. Translated: CAISEWEGTQETQYF.